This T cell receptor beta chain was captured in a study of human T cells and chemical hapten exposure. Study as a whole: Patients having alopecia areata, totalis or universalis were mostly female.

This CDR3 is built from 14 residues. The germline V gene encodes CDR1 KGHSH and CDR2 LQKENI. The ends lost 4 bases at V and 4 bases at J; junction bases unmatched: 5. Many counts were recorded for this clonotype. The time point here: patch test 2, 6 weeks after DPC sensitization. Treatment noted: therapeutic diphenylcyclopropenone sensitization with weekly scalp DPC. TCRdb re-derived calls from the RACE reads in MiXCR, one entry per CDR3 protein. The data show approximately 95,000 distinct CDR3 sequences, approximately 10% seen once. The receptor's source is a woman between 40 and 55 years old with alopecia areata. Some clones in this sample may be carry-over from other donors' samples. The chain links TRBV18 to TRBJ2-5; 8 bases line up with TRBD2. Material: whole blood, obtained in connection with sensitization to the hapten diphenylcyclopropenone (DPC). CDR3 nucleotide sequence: TGTGCCAGCTCACGAAGCGGGAGTGGAGAGACCCAGTACTTC. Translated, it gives CASSRSGSGETQYF.